Below, 20 T cell receptor beta chains from the same sample are listed, as sequenced in a study of T cell changes during pregnancy in multiple sclerosis. Sequencing used immunoSEQ multiplex PCR; TCRdb keeps in-frame clones, though not all of them. The sample holds about 53,000 clones, around 90% seen once. Sequencing used CD4+ T cells from peripheral blood mononuclear cells, obtained in the third trimester of pregnancy. Every receptor here comes from a female donor with multiple sclerosis, enrolled in a pregnancy study.

CDR3 nucleotide sequence: TGTGCCAGCAGTTTATCGGGACTAGCGGGGGGGGAGACCCAGTACTTC. This gives the protein CASSLSGLAGGETQYF. The rearrangement links TRBV27 to TRBJ2-5; the match to TRBD2 covers 16 bases. The CDR3 is made up of 16 amino acids. The ends lost 0 bases at V and 5 bases at J; junction bases unmatched: 0. Germline-derived CDR1 and CDR2 are MNHEY and SMNVEV (reference sequence).

In its sample, this clone was seen a few times. The chain is built from TRBV9 and TRBJ1-2, with TRBD1 as a possible D gene (5 bases). The V and J ends lost 0 bases and 14 bases respectively, with 14 bases between them. The germline CDR1 and CDR2 sequences are SGDLS and YYNGEE. The CDR3 is 12 residues long. CDR3 sequence: CASSVGDSPRTF. CDR3 in DNA: TGTGCCAGCAGCGTAGGGGACTCCCCAAGGACCTTC.

The rearrangement joins TRBV11-3 to TRBJ1-1; the match to TRBD1 covers 7 bases. Germline values: CDR1 SGHNT, CDR2 YENEEA. CDR3 length: 14 amino acids. V dropped 5 bases and J dropped 1; count of bases not matched to a gene: 4. This chain's CDR3 is CASSTGAGNTEAFF. The CDR3 region has the DNA TGTGCCAGCAGCACAGGGGCCGGGAACACTGAAGCTTTCTTT.

This clone was recorded once. The J gene is TRBJ2-7, the V gene TRBV29-1; TRBD1 agrees at 7 bases. The CDR3 runs to 13 residues. V trimming: 3 bases; J trimming: 1 base; junction bases outside the gene matches: 3. In germline, CDR1 is SQVTM, CDR2 ANQGSEA. Here the CDR3 DNA reads TGCAGCGTTGAGACAGGGTCGTCCTACGAGCAGTACTTC. Translating gives CSVETGSSYEQYF.

V gene TRBV15 combines with J gene TRBJ1-2; no firm D call. The V end lost 0 bases, the J end lost 7 bases, and 6 bases lay between the germline ends. Germline V gene sequence: CDR1 LNHNV, CDR2 YYDKDF (reference sequence). This CDR3 has 12 residues. The CDR3 reads CATSRDQSGYTF. CDR3 DNA sequence: TGTGCCACCAGCAGAGATCAGTCTGGCTACACCTTC.

This CDR3 reads CASRNRTSGGELFF. The CDR3 DNA reads as TGTGCCAGCAGGAATAGGACTAGCGGCGGGGAGCTGTTTTTT. This chain joins TRBV2 and TRBJ2-2; the match to TRBD2 covers 10 bases. The V gene's germline CDR1 is SNHLY and CDR2 FYNNEI. V trimming: 6 bases; J trimming: 7 bases; junction bases outside the gene matches: 5. CDR3 size: 14 residues.

V is TRBV19 and J is TRBJ2-7; 11 bases fit TRBD1. Trimming cost V 11 bases and J 0 bases; bases outside gene matches: 6. Germline V lookup: CDR1 LNHDA, CDR2 SQIVND (reference sequence). The CDR3 runs to 14 residues. The CDR3 is CAASGTGGSYEQYF. CDR3 in DNA: TGTGCCGCCTCCGGGACAGGGGGCTCCTACGAGCAGTACTTC.

The chain uses TRBV6-5 and TRBJ2-7; TRBD2 matches at 11 bases. This CDR3 spans 15 amino acids. Germline CDR1 is MNHEY and CDR2 is SVGAGI. V lost 5 bases and J lost 4; bases outside the gene matches: 7. DNA of the CDR3: TGTGCCAGCAGTCATACTAGCGGGGGAGGTTACGAGCAGTACTTC. Translation gives CASSHTSGGGYEQYF.

CDR3: CASSLGTSGANYGYTF. The CDR3 coding sequence is TGCGCCAGCAGCTTAGGCACCTCAGGGGCTAACTATGGCTACACCTTC. The chain is built from TRBV5-1 and TRBJ1-2, with a tentative D call TRBD1 (6 bases). Trimming pared 2 bases from V and 0 bases from J, leaving 14 bases between. Germline CDR1 is SGHRS and CDR2 is YFSETQ. The CDR3 runs to 16 residues. The full variable domain, rest sourced from reference TRBV5-1 and TRBJ1-2, is KAGVTQTPRYLIKTRGQQVTLSCSPISGHRSVSWYQQTPGQGLQFLFEYFSETQRNKGNFPGRFSGRQFSNSRSEMNVSTLELGDSALYLCASSLGTSGANYGYTFGSGTRLTVV.

The chain joins TRBV14 to TRBJ2-2; D unclear. Germline V gene sequence: CDR1 SGHDN, CDR2 FVKESK. V lost 3 bases to trimming and J lost 2 bases, with 10 bases between them. The CDR3 runs 15 residues. CDR3 sequence (DNA): TGTGCCAGCAGCCAGAGTTTACTTAACACCGGGGAGCTGTTTTTT. Protein sequence: CASSQSLLNTGELFF. Using reference TRBV14 and TRBJ2-2 for the parts outside the CDR3, the full variable domain is EAGVTQFPSHSVIEKGQTVTLRCDPISGHDNLYWYRRVMGKEIKFLLHFVKESKQDESGMPNNRFLAERTGGTYSTLKVQPAELEDSGVYFCASSQSLLNTGELFFGEGSRLTVL.

This clone has a single count. The chain links TRBV2 to TRBJ1-5, with D uncertain. There are 14 residues in the CDR3. V gave up 5 bases and J gave up 6 bases, with 14 bases separating them. Germline CDR1 and CDR2: SNHLY and FYNNEI. The CDR3 spells CASSFEDRGQPQHF. CDR3 bases: TGTGCCAGCAGTTTTGAGGATCGGGGTCAGCCCCAGCATTTT.

For the CDR3, the DNA is TGTGCCACCAGCAGAGAAGGAGGGCTGGGAGAGACCCAGTACTTC. Its protein is CATSREGGLGETQYF. V and J are TRBV15 and TRBJ2-5; weak D call: TRBD2 (6 bases). Germline CDR1 LNHNV, CDR2 YYDKDF (reference sequence). The length of the CDR3 is 15 residues. The V and J ends lost 0 bases and 4 bases respectively, with 12 bases between them.

This clone was observed a single time. The rearrangement uses TRBV10-3 and TRBJ1-2; a possible D gene is TRBD1 (5 bases). This CDR3 region has 14 residues. Trimming removed 2 bases at V and 3 bases at J, with 10 bases between. CDR1 and CDR2 (germline): ENHRY, SYGVKD. DNA for the CDR3: TGTGCCATCAGTGAGAGGGGCGATGACTATGGCTACACCTTC. Protein product: CAISERGDDYGYTF.

The chain's CDR3 is CSVLGQGSYNEQFF. CDR3 in DNA: TGCAGCGTGCTGGGACAGGGGTCCTACAATGAGCAGTTCTTC. V and J are TRBV29-1 and TRBJ2-1, with 10 bases identical to TRBD1. The germline gives CDR1 SQVTM, CDR2 ANQGSEA. The CDR3 extends over 14 amino acids. After removal of 6 bases from V and 1 base from J, the junction contained 3 bases not matched to a gene.

CDR3 residues: CASSRGDTGELFF. For the CDR3, the DNA is TGTGCCAGCAGCCGGGGGGACACCGGGGAGCTGTTTTTT. This chain connects TRBV5-8 to TRBJ2-2; TRBD2 agrees at 7 bases. After removal of 4 bases from V and 3 bases from J, the junction contained 0 bases not matched to a gene. Germline CDR1 SGHTS, CDR2 YDEGEE. The CDR3 is 13 residues long.

The chain has TRBV5-1 and TRBJ2-1, with a weak D call TRBD1 (6 bases). Germline V gives CDR1 SGHRS, CDR2 YFSETQ. V lost 3 bases, J lost 5 bases, and 12 bases lay in between. The CDR3 has 14 residues. The CDR3 DNA is TGCGCCAGCAGCTGGGACACTCCAAACAATGAGCAGTTCTTC. Encoded protein: CASSWDTPNNEQFF.

This chain uses TRBV7-8 with TRBJ2-7; 7 nucleotides agree with TRBD2. With V trimmed by 3 bases and J by 2 bases, 19 bases remained unmatched. CDR1 and CDR2 (germline): SGHVS, FQNEAQ. CDR3 length: 19 residues. The DNA of the CDR3 is TGTGCCAGCAGCTTTGTTTCCCGCGCGGGCGGGGGACGAACCTACGAGCAGTACTTC. This sequence encodes CASSFVSRAGGGRTYEQYF.

The CDR3 here is CASSSTGTYNSPLHF. The CDR3 nucleotides are TGTGCCAGCAGTTCTACCGGGACTTATAATTCACCCCTCCACTTT. The chain recombines TRBV7-8 with TRBJ1-6; D may be TRBD1 (5 bases). Germline CDR1 is SGHVS and CDR2 is FQNEAQ. This CDR3 has 15 residues. V lost 6 bases to trimming and J lost 4 bases, with 13 bases between them.

In the case of this clone: This same CDR3 is encoded by further DNA sequences in the sample. This chain joins TRBV7-9 and TRBJ2-5; the D gene is possibly TRBD2 (6 bases). Trimming took off 0 bases at V and 4 bases at J, with 6 bases between the two ends. There are 13 residues in the CDR3. Per the germline V gene, CDR1 is SEHNR and CDR2 is FQNEAQ (reference sequence). The CDR3 nucleotides are TGTGCCAGCAGCTTAGCGGGGGGAGAGACCCAGTACTTC. This codes for CASSLAGGETQYF.

V gene TRBV15 combines with J gene TRBJ2-3; a possible D gene is TRBD1 (5 bases). CDR1 and CDR2 from the germline V gene are LNHNV and YYDKDF (reference sequence). The CDR3 sequence is 13 residues long. V was trimmed by 0 bases and J by 10 bases, leaving 11 bases between them. CDR3 residues: CATSRDERTSQYF. CDR3 bases: TGTGCCACCAGCAGAGATGAGAGGACATCGCAGTATTTT.